A single sample is the source of the 20 T cell receptor beta chains below, sequenced in a study of CD8 T cells in Susac syndrome. RNA, at about 0.45 to 1 ug, was reverse transcribed with random hexamers. TCRdb reprocessed the immunoSEQ multiplex PCR reads with MiXCR, giving one entry per CDR3 protein. This repertoire shows around 53,000 distinct CDR3 sequences, roughly 94% found once; its top ten account for less than 0.8%. The sample comprised CD8+ T cells from PBMCs. The source is a human donor with Susac syndrome.

The chain has TRBV9 and TRBJ2-1; TRBD1 matches 7 bases. Germline V gene lookup returns CDR1 SGDLS and CDR2 YYNGEE. CDR3 size: 15 residues. V gave up 2 bases and J gave up 3 bases; unmatched junction bases: 5. CDR3 bases: TGTGCCAGCAGCGTTGGGACAGAGTTCTACAATGAGCAGTTCTTC. It encodes CASSVGTEFYNEQFF. Variable domain in full (rest from reference TRBV9 and TRBJ2-1): DSGVTQTPKHLITATGQRVTLRCSPRSGDLSVYWYQQSLDQGLQFLIQYYNGEERAKGNILERFSAQQFPDLHSELNLSSLELGDSALYFCASSVGTEFYNEQFFGPGTRLTVL.

The chain couples TRBV9 to TRBJ1-6; 7 bases fit TRBD1. V lost 0 bases and J lost 6; bases outside the gene matches: 3. Germline V gene sequence: CDR1 SGDLS, CDR2 YYNGEE. The CDR3 runs 15 residues. The chain's CDR3 is CASSVAGGSNSPLHF. CDR3 nucleotide sequence: TGTGCCAGCAGCGTAGCAGGGGGTAGTAATTCACCCCTCCACTTT.

The V call is TRBV14, the J call TRBJ1-6, with 11 bases matching TRBD1. Looked up from germline, CDR1 is SGHDN and CDR2 is FVKESK. The CDR3 loop spans 13 amino acids. Trimming removed 8 bases from V and 9 bases from J; junction bases left unmatched: 3. CDR3 sequence reads: CASGQGAGSPLHF. The DNA for the CDR3 is TGTGCCAGCGGACAGGGGGCCGGTTCACCCCTCCACTTT. Together with reference TRBV14 and TRBJ1-6, the CDR3 gives the full variable domain: EAGVTQFPSHSVIEKGQTVTLRCDPISGHDNLYWYRRVMGKEIKFLLHFVKESKQDESGMPNNRFLAERTGGTYSTLKVQPAELEDSGVYFCASGQGAGSPLHFGNGTRLTVT.

V gene TRBV20-1 combines with J gene TRBJ1-5, with TRBD1 as a possible D gene (5 bases). Trimming left V 0 bases short and J 7 bases short, with 7 bases between. CDR3 size: 12 residues. Germline lookup yields CDR1 DFQATT and CDR2 SNEGSKA (reference sequence). CDR3 DNA sequence: TGCAGTGCTAGAGAGGGGCCACAGCCCCAGCATTTT. Its protein is CSAREGPQPQHF.

This clonotype was observed once. V is TRBV20-1 and J is TRBJ2-7, with 7 nucleotides matching TRBD1. The CDR3 has 15 residues. V lost 3 bases to trimming and J lost 0 bases; unmatched junction nucleotides: 8. Looked up from germline, CDR1 is DFQATT and CDR2 is SNEGSKA (reference sequence). The CDR3 region has the DNA TGCAGTGCTAGCAGCCGGGACAGCGGCTCCTACGAGCAGTACTTC. It codes for CSASSRDSGSYEQYF.

The chain is built from TRBV9 and TRBJ1-2; D perhaps matches TRBD1 (5 bases). The CDR3 length is 12 residues. The germline V gene has CDR1 SGDLS and CDR2 YYNGEE. Trimming removed 2 bases from V and 6 bases from J, with 8 bases in between. This CDR3 reads CASSVGGDGYTF. The CDR3 DNA follows: TGTGCCAGCAGCGTGGGAGGGGATGGCTACACCTTC.

This chain joins TRBV19 and TRBJ1-1; a weak D match, TRBD1 (6 bases). CDR3 length: 14 residues. V lost 3 bases and J lost 7, with 15 bases in between. Germline V gives CDR1 LNHDA, CDR2 SQIVND (reference sequence). The CDR3 here is CASSMTLSRGEAFF. CDR3 DNA: TGTGCCAGTAGTATGACACTGAGCAGGGGTGAAGCTTTCTTT.

This clonotype has more than one count but fewer than ten. This sequence joins TRBV7-9 and TRBJ2-7; D possibly matches TRBD1 or TRBD2 (6 bases each). Looked up from germline, CDR1 is SEHNR and CDR2 is FQNEAQ (reference sequence). V shed 6 bases and J shed 5 bases, with 14 bases lying between them. This CDR3 spans 13 amino acids. The CDR3 DNA follows: TGTGCCAGCAGACCCGCGGGACAACACGAGCAGTACTTC. Protein sequence: CASRPAGQHEQYF.

The genes are TRBV25-1 and TRBJ2-3, with TRBD2 identical over 11 bases. Germline V CDR1 and CDR2: MGHDK, SYGVNS. This CDR3 region has 18 residues. V dropped 3 bases and J dropped 6; count of bases not matched to a gene: 14. Here the CDR3 reads CASSEWMTSGALGDTQYF. For the CDR3, the DNA is TGTGCCAGCAGTGAGTGGATGACTAGCGGGGCCTTAGGGGATACGCAGTATTTT. Variable domain in full (rest from reference TRBV25-1 and TRBJ2-3): EADIYQTPRYLVIGTGKKITLECSQTMGHDKMYWYQQDPGMELHLIHYSYGVNSTEKGDLSSESTVSRIRTEHFPLTLESARPSHTSQYLCASSEWMTSGALGDTQYFGPGTRLTVL.

This chain uses TRBV12-3 or TRBV12-4 with TRBJ1-5, with unresolved D. CDR3 length: 14 residues. V was shortened by 1 base and J by 4 bases, with 8 bases between the two germline ends. In DNA, the CDR3 is TGTGCCAGCAGTTTAGAGGGAGGGAATCAGCCCCAGCATTTT. Protein: CASSLEGGNQPQHF.

V is TRBV7-7 and J is TRBJ2-5; D possibly corresponds to TRBD2 (6 bases). Trimming left V 4 bases short and J 5 bases short, with 14 bases between. The CDR3 spans 14 residues. CDR1 is SSHAT and CDR2 is FNYEAQ in the germline V gene (reference sequence). CDR3 coding DNA: TGTGCCAGCAGCTCCACCGGGGGATCGGAGACCCAGTACTTC. Protein: CASSSTGGSETQYF. The full variable domain, completed using reference TRBV7-7 and TRBJ2-5, is GAGVSQSPRYKVTKRGQDVTLRCDPISSHATLYWYQQALGQGPEFLTYFNYEAQPDKSGLPSDRFSAERPEGSISTLTIQRTEQRDSAMYRCASSSTGGSETQYFGPGTRLLVL.

The chain is built from TRBV6-1 and TRBJ2-1, with 10 bases that match TRBD2. The CDR3 loop spans 15 amino acids. V shed 5 bases, J shed 5 bases, and the junction held 6 bases outside the gene matches. Germline CDR1 is MNHNS and CDR2 is SASEGT. CDR3: CASSYGLAGDNEQFF. CDR3 in DNA: TGTGCCAGCAGTTACGGTCTAGCGGGGGACAATGAGCAGTTCTTC.

The chain is built from TRBV5-1 and TRBJ2-7, with 9 bases identical to TRBD1. From germline, CDR1 is SGHRS and CDR2 YFSETQ. The junction had 3 bases not matched to a gene; V was cut back by 7 bases and J by 4 bases. The CDR3 is 12 residues long. The CDR3 coding sequence is TGCGCCAGCGGGGGACAGGGTTACGAGCAGTACTTC. Translating gives CASGGQGYEQYF.

The J gene is TRBJ2-3, the V gene TRBV4-2; maybe TRBD2 (6 bases). V was shortened by 5 bases and J by 1 base, with 13 bases between the two germline ends. CDR1 and CDR2 from the germline V gene are LGHNA and YNFKEQ. There are 15 residues in the CDR3. This CDR3 reads CASSATSPGTDTQYF. CDR3 DNA sequence: TGTGCCAGCAGCGCGACTAGTCCAGGCACAGATACGCAGTATTTT.

This chain joins TRBV19 and TRBJ2-2, with D uncertain. The CDR3 totals 12 residues. CDR1 is LNHDA and CDR2 is SQIVND in the germline V gene (reference sequence). Trimming took off 5 bases at V and 5 bases at J, with 6 bases between the two ends. The CDR3 DNA reads as TGTGCCAGTAGTCTAGTGACCGGGGAGCTGTTTTTT. Amino acid sequence: CASSLVTGELFF.

V and J are TRBV7-9 and TRBJ2-5, with D hard to call. CDR3 length: 16 amino acids. V was trimmed by 2 bases and J by 2 bases, leaving 15 bases between them. The germline V gene encodes CDR1 SEHNR and CDR2 FQNEAQ (reference sequence). As DNA, the CDR3 is TGTGCCAGCAGCTTATGGTGGGCAACAGCGCAAGAGACCCAGTACTTC. Translated, it gives CASSLWWATAQETQYF. Supplemented by reference TRBV7-9 and TRBJ2-5, the full variable domain reads DTGVSQNPRHKITKRGQNVTFRCDPISEHNRLYWYRQTLGQGPEFLTYFQNEAQLEKSRLLSDRFSAERPKGSFSTLEIQRTEQGDSAMYLCASSLWWATAQETQYFGPGTRLLVL.

The chain employs TRBV7-9 and TRBJ1-5, with 7 bases that match TRBD1. Germline CDR1 SEHNR, CDR2 FQNEAQ (reference sequence). The CDR3 spans 15 residues. J lost 3 bases, V lost 6 bases, and 8 bases had no gene match. CDR3 nucleotide sequence: TGTGCCAGCAGTACAGGGGCCCGAGTCAATCAGCCCCAGCATTTT. Protein sequence: CASSTGARVNQPQHF.

This chain uses TRBV7-8 with TRBJ2-7; 12 bases map to TRBD2. The germline V gene encodes CDR1 SGHVS and CDR2 FQNEAQ. J was trimmed by 3 bases and V by 2 bases; bases with no gene match: 5. This CDR3 region has 16 residues. CDR3 DNA: TGTGCCAGCAGCTTAAGACTAGCGGGGGCCCTCTACGAGCAGTACTTC. This translates into CASSLRLAGALYEQYF.

V usage is TRBV29-1 and J usage is TRBJ2-1, with TRBD2 identical over 12 bases. From germline, CDR1 is SQVTM and CDR2 ANQGSEA. V gave up 3 bases and J gave up 7 bases; unmatched junction bases: 7. CDR3 length: 15 residues. CDR3 sequence (DNA): TGCAGCGTTGAGCCCTCTAGCGGGGGGGCGAATGAGCAGTTCTTC. Its translation: CSVEPSSGGANEQFF.

The DNA for the CDR3 is TGCAGTGTTTTCTCGTTCCCCCAGGGGGAGAACACAGATACGCAGTATTTT. Translating it yields CSVFSFPQGENTDTQYF. The chain employs TRBV20-1 and TRBJ2-3; the match to TRBD1 covers 7 bases. J was trimmed by 2 bases and V by 7 bases; bases with no gene match: 18. In germline, CDR1 is DFQATT, CDR2 SNEGSKA (reference sequence). CDR3 size: 17 residues.